This T cell receptor (beta chain) originates from a study of blood T cell repertoires in COVID-19. Study-level information: The United States, Italy and Spain supplied acute and convalescent COVID-19 samples. T cells, B-cell-depleted T cells, or PBMCs provided the cDNA or gDNA that served as material.

Original methodology: For nucleated cells, counts were estimated from reference gene primer amplification. The table came from immunoSEQ multiplex PCR; TCRdb's copy has only in-frame clones and leaves some out. V, J and clone size are those of that table, while D and trimming were read from the DNA. The table has about 85,000 clones, just over 85% seen once. Trimming took 10 bases from V and 4 from J, leaving 20 bases between them. Germline V lookup: CDR1 LNHDA, CDR2 SQIVND (reference sequence). The CDR3 extends over 15 amino acids. The chain is built from TRBV19 and TRBJ1-5; D is possibly TRBD1 (6 bases). The receptor was derived from an elderly woman with acute or convalescent COVID-19. Sequencing was performed on peripheral blood. The CDR3 is CATLSRDTPNQPQHF. Here the CDR3 DNA reads TGTGCCACCTTAAGCCGGGACACACCGAATCAGCCCCAGCATTTT.